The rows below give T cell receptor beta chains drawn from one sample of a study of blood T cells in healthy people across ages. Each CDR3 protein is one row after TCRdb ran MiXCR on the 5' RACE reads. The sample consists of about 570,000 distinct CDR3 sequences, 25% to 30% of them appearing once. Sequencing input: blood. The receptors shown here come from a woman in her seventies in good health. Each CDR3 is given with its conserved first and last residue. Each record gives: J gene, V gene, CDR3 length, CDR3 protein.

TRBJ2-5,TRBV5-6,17,CASSHTQLGTLKETQYF
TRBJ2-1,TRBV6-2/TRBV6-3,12,CASSALVGEQFF
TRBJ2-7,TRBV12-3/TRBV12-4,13,CASSLSPLWEQYF
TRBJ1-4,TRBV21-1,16,CASSPRTACRNEKLFF
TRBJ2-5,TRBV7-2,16,CASSSGLLGSGETQYF
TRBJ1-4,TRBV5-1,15,CASSRQGSTNEKLFF
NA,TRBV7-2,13,CASSFGTGGTQYF
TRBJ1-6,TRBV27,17,CASSLSLGPRGSSPLHF
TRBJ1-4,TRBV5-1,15,CASSLKGHLNEKLFF
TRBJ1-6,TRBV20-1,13,CSARAKAPSPLHF
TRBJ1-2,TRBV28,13,CASRGTGVPGYTF
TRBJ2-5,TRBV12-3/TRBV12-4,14,CASSLRGIQETQYF
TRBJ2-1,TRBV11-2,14,CASSLDLWRREQFF
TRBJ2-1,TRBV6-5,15,CASSYLGGTYNEQFF